What follows are 12 T cell receptor beta chains derived from one specimen sequenced in a study of blood T cells in healthy people across ages. Sample-barcoded 5' priming and a J-beta primer mix drove a second PCR of about 6 to 12 cycles. TCRdb reprocessed the 5' RACE reads via MiXCR and lists one record per CDR3 protein. Found here are roughly 1,700,000 distinct CDR3 sequences, roughly 28% of them singletons; the top ten hold roughly 8.2%. The specimen was blood. All receptors come from a woman aged 25 to 39 in good health.

The J gene is TRBJ1-6, the V gene TRBV6-5; perhaps TRBD1 as D (6 bases). V gave up 6 bases and J gave up 4 bases, with 13 bases separating them. This CDR3 region has 15 residues. Looked up from germline, CDR1 is MNHEY and CDR2 is SVGAGI. CDR3 sequence reads: CASSRGQPYNSPLHF. The CDR3 DNA is TGTGCCAGCAGCCGCGGACAGCCATATAATTCACCCCTCCACTTT.

Only one count was recorded for this clonotype. A read error may explain this, as a much larger clone is one base away. The chain joins TRBV6-5 to TRBJ2-1; TRBD2 matches at 8 bases. The CDR3 is made up of 15 amino acids. Germline assignment: CDR1 MNHEY and CDR2 SVGAGI. Here the CDR3 reads CASSSRRTSYDEQFF. CDR3 sequence (DNA): TGTGCCAGCAGTTCCCGCCGGACTAGCTACGATGAGCAGTTCTTC.

This clonotype was seen more than once but under ten times. This sequence joins TRBV7-9 and TRBJ2-1; D gene uncertain. This CDR3 has 12 amino acids. With 11 bases removed from V and 8 bases from J, the gap between germline ends came to 16 bases. From germline, CDR1 is SEHNR and CDR2 FQNEAQ (reference sequence). CDR3 nucleotide sequence: TGTGCCTACCCTGGGCAGATTGATGAGCAGTTCTTC. Its protein product is CAYPGQIDEQFF.

Points on this clonotype: A junction boundary mismatches the germline segment, possibly from a read error. The chain carries TRBV5-1 and TRBJ2-1, with TRBD2 as a possible D gene (5 bases). The CDR3 has 14 residues. Per the germline V gene, CDR1 is SGHRS and CDR2 is YFSETQ. As DNA, the CDR3 is TGCGCTAGCAGCTTTTACCGGGGTAACAATGAGCAGTTCTTC. Translating it yields CASSFYRGNNEQFF.

V is TRBV5-6 and J is TRBJ1-1; D is undetermined. Germline V CDR1 and CDR2: SGHDT, YYEEEE. V lost 0 bases and J lost 4, with 19 bases in between. The CDR3 runs 17 residues. The CDR3 sequence is CASSLAWAAVQLTEAFF. The CDR3 DNA reads as TGTGCCAGCAGCTTGGCTTGGGCGGCAGTGCAGCTCACTGAAGCTTTCTTT.

In the case of this clonotype: This may stem from a read error, because a much larger clone lies one nucleotide away. The gene calls are TRBV7-6 and TRBJ2-3; 7 nucleotides align to TRBD2. From germline, CDR1 is SGHVS and CDR2 FNYEAQ. CDR3 length equals 12 residues. DNA for the CDR3: TGTACCAGCAGCTTCGGGGGGGATACGCAGTATTTT. Translated, it gives CTSSFGGDTQYF.

The rearrangement uses TRBV12-3 or TRBV12-4 and TRBJ2-7; possibly TRBD2 for D (5 bases). This CDR3 spans 12 amino acids. V dropped 7 bases and J dropped 6 bases, with 13 bases sitting between them. The CDR3 reads CASTERLGEQYF. The CDR3 DNA follows: TGTGCCAGCACCGAGCGGCTAGGCGAGCAGTACTTC.

There are many counts of this clonotype. The chain links TRBV12-3 or TRBV12-4 to TRBJ1-5; 7 bases map to TRBD1. Trimming removed 6 bases from V and 9 bases from J; junction bases left unmatched: 5. This CDR3 is built from 12 residues. The chain's CDR3 is CASSPGGRPQHF. For the CDR3, the DNA is TGTGCCAGCAGCCCAGGGGGGCGGCCCCAGCATTTT.

The chain uses TRBV6-2 or TRBV6-3 and TRBJ2-3; 7 nucleotides match TRBD1. This CDR3 region has 13 residues. The J segment lost 7 bases and the V segment lost 2 bases, leaving 3 bases of the junction unmatched. Germline assignment: CDR1 MNHEY and CDR2 SVGEGT. The CDR3, as DNA: TGTGCCAGCAGTTACGGGACAGTGAATACGCAGTATTTT. Amino acid sequence: CASSYGTVNTQYF.

This clonotype was found many times. The chain links TRBV7-2 to TRBJ2-7, with D perhaps matching TRBD1 (5 bases). The V gene lost 5 bases and the J gene lost 3 bases, with 11 bases spanning the gap. This CDR3 spans 13 amino acids. Germline CDR1 is SGHTA and CDR2 is FQGNSA. For the CDR3, the DNA is TGTGCCAGCAGCGAAGGACAAAACTACGAGCAGTACTTC. It specifies CASSEGQNYEQYF.

Only one count was recorded for this clonotype. A much larger clone differs from this one at a single base, so this may be a read error. The CDR3 does not end in the conserved phenylalanine or tryptophan, so this is likely a read error. The chain carries TRBV7-2 and TRBJ1-6; D uncertain. This CDR3 has 12 amino acids. V was cut by 8 bases and J by 7 bases, with 9 bases left in between. The germline V gene has CDR1 SGHTA and CDR2 FQGNSA. The CDR3, as DNA: TGTGCCAGCGGCAGGACCAATTCACCCCTCCACTGT. It codes for CASGRTNSPLHC.

The chain uses TRBV5-1 and TRBJ2-7; TRBD2 matches at 11 bases. The CDR3 consists of 15 residues. Trimming removed 4 bases from V and 2 bases from J; junction bases left unmatched: 5. From germline, CDR1 is SGHRS and CDR2 YFSETQ. The CDR3 DNA reads TGCGCCAGCAGCGGTACTAGCGGGAGCCCCTACGAGCAGTACTTC. This encodes CASSGTSGSPYEQYF.